Below, 10 T cell receptor beta chains from the same sample are listed, as sequenced in a study of OX40 agonist ivuxolimab in advanced cancers. Sequencing used immunoSEQ multiplex PCR; TCRdb keeps in-frame clones, though not all of them. In the table there are fewer than 85,000 clones, roughly 85% of which are singletons. The sequences come from CD4+ or CD8+ T cells sorted from blood, collected in a trial of the OX40 agonist ivuxolimab. The source is an adult with an advanced solid tumor such as melanoma, head and neck, liver or kidney cancer.

The genes are TRBV2 and TRBJ2-5; TRBD1 might be the D (6 bases). Trimming took 4 bases from V and 4 from J, leaving 16 bases between them. The length of the CDR3 is 15 residues. From germline, CDR1 is SNHLY and CDR2 FYNNEI. The CDR3 region has the DNA TGTGCCAGCAGTGCCCGAAGGGCCAGGGGAGAGACCCAGTACTTC. This codes for CASSARRARGETQYF.

The chain is built from TRBV9 and TRBJ2-2, with 10 bases matching TRBD2. Germline V gene lookup returns CDR1 SGDLS and CDR2 YYNGEE. The ends lost 0 bases at V and 1 base at J; junction bases unmatched: 0. This CDR3 is built from 16 residues. CDR3 sequence (DNA): TGTGCCAGCAGCGTAGGACTAGCGGGGAACACCGGGGAGCTGTTTTTT. Translated, it gives CASSVGLAGNTGELFF.

This chain uses TRBV7-3 with TRBJ2-2; D might be TRBD1 (6 bases). Germline V gives CDR1 SGHTA, CDR2 FQGTGA. Trimming took off 6 bases at V and 6 bases at J, with 17 bases between the two ends. This CDR3 has 15 amino acids. The CDR3 loop reads CASSRHTGSAGELFF. The CDR3 DNA follows: TGTGCCAGCAGTCGACATACAGGGTCCGCCGGGGAGCTGTTTTTT.

V usage is TRBV4-1 and J usage is TRBJ1-2; 7 nucleotides line up with TRBD1. This CDR3 has 16 residues. Germline trimming cut 4 bases from V and 2 bases from J; bases unmatched to any gene: 10. In germline, CDR1 is MGHRA, CDR2 YSYEKL. The DNA of the CDR3 is TGCGCCAGCAGCCGGGGCGTCGGGACAGAGAACTATGGCTACACCTTC. Its translation is CASSRGVGTENYGYTF.

Only a few counts were recorded for this clone. The J gene is TRBJ2-1, the V gene TRBV18; TRBD2 aligns across 10 bases. This CDR3 region has 17 residues. V shed 1 base, J shed 8 bases, and the junction held 11 bases outside the gene matches. Germline CDR1 KGHSH, CDR2 LQKENI. The CDR3 DNA is TGTGCCAGCTCACCACGTGCTGCAGCGGGGGGGTTGGATGAGCAGTTCTTC. It is translated as CASSPRAAAGGLDEQFF.

V is TRBV5-1 and J is TRBJ2-5; 12 nucleotides agree with TRBD2. CDR1 and CDR2 (germline): SGHRS, YFSETQ. The CDR3 is 15 amino acids. V trimming: 4 bases; J trimming: 5 bases; junction bases outside the gene matches: 6. CDR3 bases: TGCGCCAGCAGCGAACTAGCGGGGGGAAGGGAGACCCAGTACTTC. This sequence encodes CASSELAGGRETQYF.

This clone was counted a few times. The chain uses TRBV2 and TRBJ2-5; weak D call: TRBD1 (5 bases). The CDR3 totals 12 residues. V lost 3 bases, J lost 6 bases, and 8 bases lay in between. CDR1 is SNHLY, CDR2 FYNNEI, per germline. This CDR3 reads CASSDDRQTQYF. The CDR3 coding sequence is TGTGCCAGCAGTGATGACAGACAGACCCAGTACTTC.

The chain couples TRBV4-1 to TRBJ2-1; D gene unclear. The ends were cut back, 2 bases at V and 2 bases at J, with 10 bases in the middle. The CDR3 has 15 amino acids. CDR1 MGHRA and CDR2 YSYEKL come from the germline V gene. As DNA, the CDR3 is TGCGCCAGCAGCCAAACCGCTCCCGCCTACAATGAGCAGTTCTTC. It is translated as CASSQTAPAYNEQFF.

This clone was detected a few times. This sequence joins TRBV9 and TRBJ2-1; 9 nucleotides agree with TRBD2. Trimming cost V 2 bases and J 6 bases; bases outside gene matches: 12. The CDR3 totals 17 residues. From germline, CDR1 is SGDLS and CDR2 YYNGEE. The CDR3 DNA reads TGTGCCAGCAGCGTCTCCCTACTAGCGGGCAGTTTCAATGAGCAGTTCTTC. It specifies CASSVSLLAGSFNEQFF.

The chain recombines TRBV19 with TRBJ2-3, with D unresolved. Germline V CDR1 and CDR2: LNHDA, SQIVND (reference sequence). The ends were cut back, 5 bases at V and 0 bases at J, with 6 bases in the middle. CDR3 length: 13 residues. The CDR3 sequence: CASSVHSTDTQYF. The CDR3 DNA is TGTGCCAGTAGTGTCCACAGCACAGATACGCAGTATTTT. Drawing the rest from reference TRBV19 and TRBJ2-3, the complete variable domain is DGGITQSPKYLFRKEGQNVTLSCEQNLNHDAMYWYRQDPGQGLRLIYYSQIVNDFQKGDIAEGYSVSREKKESFPLTVTSAQKNPTAFYLCASSVHSTDTQYFGPGTRLTVL.